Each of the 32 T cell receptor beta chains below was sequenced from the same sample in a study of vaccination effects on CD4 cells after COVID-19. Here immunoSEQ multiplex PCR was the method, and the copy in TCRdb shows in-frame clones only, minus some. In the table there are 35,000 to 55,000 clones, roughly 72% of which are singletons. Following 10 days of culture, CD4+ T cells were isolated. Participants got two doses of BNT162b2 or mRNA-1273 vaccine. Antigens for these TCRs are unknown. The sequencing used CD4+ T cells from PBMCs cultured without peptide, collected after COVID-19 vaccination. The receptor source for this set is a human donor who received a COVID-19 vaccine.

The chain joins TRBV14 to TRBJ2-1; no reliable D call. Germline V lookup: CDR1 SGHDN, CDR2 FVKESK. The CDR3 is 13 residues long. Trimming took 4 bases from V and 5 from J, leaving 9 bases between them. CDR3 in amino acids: CASSRGRNNEQFF. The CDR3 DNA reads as TGTGCCAGCAGCCGAGGACGTAACAATGAGCAGTTCTTC.

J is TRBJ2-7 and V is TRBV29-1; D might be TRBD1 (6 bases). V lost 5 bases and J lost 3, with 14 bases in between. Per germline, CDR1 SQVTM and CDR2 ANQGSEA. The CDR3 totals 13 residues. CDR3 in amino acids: CSVRQASGYEQYF. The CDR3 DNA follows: TGCAGCGTTAGACAGGCGTCCGGCTACGAGCAGTACTTC.

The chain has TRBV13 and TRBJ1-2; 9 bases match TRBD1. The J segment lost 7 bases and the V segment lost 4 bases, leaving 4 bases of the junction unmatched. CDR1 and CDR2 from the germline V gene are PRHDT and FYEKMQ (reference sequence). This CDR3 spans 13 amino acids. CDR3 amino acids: CASSSGTGFGYTF. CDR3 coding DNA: TGTGCCAGCAGCTCCGGGACAGGGTTTGGCTACACCTTC.

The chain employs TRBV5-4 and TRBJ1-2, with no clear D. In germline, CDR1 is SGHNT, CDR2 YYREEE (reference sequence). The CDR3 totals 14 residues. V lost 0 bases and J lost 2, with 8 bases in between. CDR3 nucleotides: TGTGCCAGCAGCTTGGAGACAAACAACTATGGCTACACCTTC. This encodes CASSLETNNYGYTF.

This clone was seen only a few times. The CDR3 DNA reads TGTGCCAGCAGTTACGGACAGGGGGCGTGGGGAAACACCATATATTTT. Residues: CASSYGQGAWGNTIYF. The rearrangement joins TRBV6-6 to TRBJ1-3; 11 nucleotides line up with TRBD1. The V gene's germline CDR1 is MNHNY and CDR2 SVGAGI (reference sequence). J was trimmed by 4 bases and V by 2 bases; bases with no gene match: 4. This CDR3 spans 16 amino acids.

This CDR3 is CASSPGTGSSYEQYF. CDR3 nucleotides: TGTGCCAGCTCACCCGGGACAGGGAGCTCCTACGAGCAGTACTTC. The V gene is TRBV18, the J gene TRBJ2-7; 9 bases line up with TRBD1. The CDR3 covers 15 residues. The germline gives CDR1 KGHSH, CDR2 LQKENI. V shed 3 bases and J 0 bases; nucleotides not matched to a gene: 3.

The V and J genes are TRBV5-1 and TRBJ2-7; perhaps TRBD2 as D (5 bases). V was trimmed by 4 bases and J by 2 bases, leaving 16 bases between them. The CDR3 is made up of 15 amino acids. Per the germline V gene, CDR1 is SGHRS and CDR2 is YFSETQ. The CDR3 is CASSRLGDDTYEQYF. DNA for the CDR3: TGCGCCAGCAGCCGTCTGGGAGACGACACCTACGAGCAGTACTTC.

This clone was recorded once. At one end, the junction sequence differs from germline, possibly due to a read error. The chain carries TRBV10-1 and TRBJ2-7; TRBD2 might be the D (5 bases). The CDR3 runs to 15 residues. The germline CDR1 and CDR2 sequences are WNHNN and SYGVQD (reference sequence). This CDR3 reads CASSESVSGAVVLNF. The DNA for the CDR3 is TGCGCCAGCAGTGAGTCGGTGAGCGGTGCCGTAGTGTTGAACTTC.

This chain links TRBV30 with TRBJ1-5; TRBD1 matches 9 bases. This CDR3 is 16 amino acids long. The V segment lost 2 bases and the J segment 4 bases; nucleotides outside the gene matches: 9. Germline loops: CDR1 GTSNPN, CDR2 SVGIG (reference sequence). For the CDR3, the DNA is TGTGCCTGGAGTATTACAGGGGGCAGGGGTAATCAGCCCCAGCATTTT. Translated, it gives CAWSITGGRGNQPQHF.

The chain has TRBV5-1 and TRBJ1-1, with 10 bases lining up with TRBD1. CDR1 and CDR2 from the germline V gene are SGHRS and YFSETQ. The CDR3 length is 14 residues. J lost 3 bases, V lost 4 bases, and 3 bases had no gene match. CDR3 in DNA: TGCGCCAGCAGCCTTGGGACAGGGGACACTGAAGCTTTCTTT. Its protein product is CASSLGTGDTEAFF.

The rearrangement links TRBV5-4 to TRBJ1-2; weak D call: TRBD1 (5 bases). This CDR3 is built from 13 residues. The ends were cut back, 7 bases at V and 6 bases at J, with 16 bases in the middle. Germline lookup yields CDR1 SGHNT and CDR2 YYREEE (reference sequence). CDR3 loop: CASHGTPKDGYTF. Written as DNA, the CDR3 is TGTGCCAGCCACGGGACCCCTAAAGATGGCTACACCTTC. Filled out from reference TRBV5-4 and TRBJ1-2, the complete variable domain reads ETGVTQSPTHLIKTRGQQVTLRCSSQSGHNTVSWYQQALGQGPQFIFQYYREEENGRGNFPPRFSGLQFPNYSSELNVNALELDDSALYLCASHGTPKDGYTFGSGTRLTVV.

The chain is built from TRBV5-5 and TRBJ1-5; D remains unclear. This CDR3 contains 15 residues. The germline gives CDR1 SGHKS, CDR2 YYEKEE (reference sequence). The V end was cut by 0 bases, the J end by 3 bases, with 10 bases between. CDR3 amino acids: CASSLDGFTNQPQHF. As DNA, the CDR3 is TGTGCCAGCAGCTTGGACGGATTTACCAATCAGCCCCAGCATTTT.

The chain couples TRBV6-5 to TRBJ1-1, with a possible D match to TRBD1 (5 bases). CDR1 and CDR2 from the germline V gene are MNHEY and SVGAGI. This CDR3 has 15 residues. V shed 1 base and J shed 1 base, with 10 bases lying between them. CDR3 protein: CASSYYGAPNTEAFF. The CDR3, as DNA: TGTGCCAGCAGTTACTACGGGGCCCCGAACACTGAAGCTTTCTTT.

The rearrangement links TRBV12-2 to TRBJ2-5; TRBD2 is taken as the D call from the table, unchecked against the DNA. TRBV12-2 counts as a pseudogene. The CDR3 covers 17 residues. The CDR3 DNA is TGTGCAAGTCCCCTTAGGCCTAGCGGGAGGGCCTCAGAGACCCAGTACTTC. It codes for CASPLRPSGRASETQYF.

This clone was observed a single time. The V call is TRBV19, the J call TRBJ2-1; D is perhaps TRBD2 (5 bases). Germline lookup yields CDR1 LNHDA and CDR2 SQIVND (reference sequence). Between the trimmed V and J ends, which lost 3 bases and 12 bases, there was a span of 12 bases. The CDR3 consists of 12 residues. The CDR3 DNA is TGTGCCAGTAGTATCGAGCCGGGAAGGCAGTTCTTC. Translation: CASSIEPGRQFF.

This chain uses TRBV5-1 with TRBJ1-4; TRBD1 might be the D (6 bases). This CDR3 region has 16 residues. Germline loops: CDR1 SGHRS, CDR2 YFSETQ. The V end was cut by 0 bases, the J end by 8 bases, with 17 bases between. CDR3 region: CASSLDAWGAGEKLFF. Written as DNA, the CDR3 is TGCGCCAGCAGCTTGGATGCTTGGGGGGCAGGGGAAAAACTGTTTTTT.

CDR3: CASSPWTEETQYF. The DNA for the CDR3 is TGCGCCAGCAGCCCTTGGACAGAAGAGACCCAGTACTTC. The V and J genes are TRBV5-1 and TRBJ2-5, with D possibly TRBD1 on 6 matching bases. Deletions cut 4 bases from V and 3 bases from J, with 10 bases between. The CDR3 runs 13 residues. CDR1 is SGHRS and CDR2 is YFSETQ in the germline V gene.

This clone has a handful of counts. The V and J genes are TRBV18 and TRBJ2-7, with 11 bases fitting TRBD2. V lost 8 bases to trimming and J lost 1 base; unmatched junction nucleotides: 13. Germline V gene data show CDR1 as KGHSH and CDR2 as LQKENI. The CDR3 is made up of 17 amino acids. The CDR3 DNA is TGTGCCAGCACCCAGGCAACTAGCGGGAGAGGGTCCTACGAGCAGTACTTC. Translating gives CASTQATSGRGSYEQYF.

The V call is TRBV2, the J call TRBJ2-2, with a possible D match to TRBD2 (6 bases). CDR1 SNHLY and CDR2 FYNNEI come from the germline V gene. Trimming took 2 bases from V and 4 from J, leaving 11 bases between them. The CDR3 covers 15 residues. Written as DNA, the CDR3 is TGTGCCAGCAGTGAACAGGGAGCGGGCACCGGGGAGCTGTTTTTT. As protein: CASSEQGAGTGELFF.

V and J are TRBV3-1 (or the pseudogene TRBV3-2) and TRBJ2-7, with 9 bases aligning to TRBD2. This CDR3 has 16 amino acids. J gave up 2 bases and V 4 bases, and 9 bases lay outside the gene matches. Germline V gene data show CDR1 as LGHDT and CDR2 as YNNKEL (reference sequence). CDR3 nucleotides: TGTGCCAGCAGCCCCAAGTTGGGCGGGGGGGCCTACGAGCAGTACTTC. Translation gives CASSPKLGGGAYEQYF.

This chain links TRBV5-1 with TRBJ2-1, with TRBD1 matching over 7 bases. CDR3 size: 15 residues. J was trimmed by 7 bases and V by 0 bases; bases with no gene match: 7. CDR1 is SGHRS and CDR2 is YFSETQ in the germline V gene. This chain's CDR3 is CASSLGLTGVNEQFF. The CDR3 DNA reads TGCGCCAGCAGCTTGGGCCTAACAGGGGTGAATGAGCAGTTCTTC.

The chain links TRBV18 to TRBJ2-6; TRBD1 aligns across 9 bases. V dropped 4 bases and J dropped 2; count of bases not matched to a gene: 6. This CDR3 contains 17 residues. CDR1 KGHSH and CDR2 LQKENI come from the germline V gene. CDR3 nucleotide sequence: TGTGCCAGCTCACAGGGACAGGGTGGAACTGGGGCCAACGTCCTGACTTTC. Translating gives CASSQGQGGTGANVLTF.

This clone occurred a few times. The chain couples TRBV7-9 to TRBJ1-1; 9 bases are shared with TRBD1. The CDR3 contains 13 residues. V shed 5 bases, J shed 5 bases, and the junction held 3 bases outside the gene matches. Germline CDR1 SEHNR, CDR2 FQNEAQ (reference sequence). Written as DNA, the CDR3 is TGTGCCAGCAGCCGGACAGGGGAGACTGAAGCTTTCTTT. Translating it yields CASSRTGETEAFF.

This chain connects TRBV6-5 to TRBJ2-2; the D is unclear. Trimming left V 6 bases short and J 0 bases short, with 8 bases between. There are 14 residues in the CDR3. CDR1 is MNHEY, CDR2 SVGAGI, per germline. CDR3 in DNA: TGTGCCAGCAGCGATACAGCGAACACCGGGGAGCTGTTTTTT. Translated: CASSDTANTGELFF.

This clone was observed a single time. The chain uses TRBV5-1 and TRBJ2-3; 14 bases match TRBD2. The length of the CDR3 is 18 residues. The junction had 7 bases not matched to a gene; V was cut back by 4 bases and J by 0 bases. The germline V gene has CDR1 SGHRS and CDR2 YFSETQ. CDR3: CASSLGLAGGRSTDTQYF. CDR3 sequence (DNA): TGCGCCAGCAGCCTCGGACTAGCGGGGGGCCGCAGCACAGATACGCAGTATTTT.

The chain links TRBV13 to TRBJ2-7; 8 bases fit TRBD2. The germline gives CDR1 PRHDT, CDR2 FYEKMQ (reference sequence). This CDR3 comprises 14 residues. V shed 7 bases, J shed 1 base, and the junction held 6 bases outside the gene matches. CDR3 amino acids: CASTLGTSSYEQYF. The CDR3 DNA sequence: TGTGCCAGCACCCTCGGGACTAGTTCCTACGAGCAGTACTTC.

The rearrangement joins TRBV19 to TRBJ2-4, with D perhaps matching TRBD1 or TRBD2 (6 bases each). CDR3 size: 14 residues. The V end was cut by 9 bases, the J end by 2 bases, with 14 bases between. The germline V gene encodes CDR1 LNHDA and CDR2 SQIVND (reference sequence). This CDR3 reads CASRQAGTKNIQYF. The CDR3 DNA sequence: TGTGCCAGCAGACAGGCGGGGACCAAAAACATTCAGTACTTC.

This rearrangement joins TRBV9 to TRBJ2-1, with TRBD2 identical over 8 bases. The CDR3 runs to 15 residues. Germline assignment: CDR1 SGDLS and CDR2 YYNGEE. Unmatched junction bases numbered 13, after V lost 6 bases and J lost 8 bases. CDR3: CASNSRSGRFDEQFF. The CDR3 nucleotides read TGTGCCAGCAACTCACGAAGCGGGAGATTCGATGAGCAGTTCTTC.

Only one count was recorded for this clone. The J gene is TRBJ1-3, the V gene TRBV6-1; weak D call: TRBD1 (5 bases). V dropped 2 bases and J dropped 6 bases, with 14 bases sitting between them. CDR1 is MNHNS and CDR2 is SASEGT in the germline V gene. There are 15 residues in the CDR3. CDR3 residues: CASSETWGVANTIYF. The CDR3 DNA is TGTGCCAGCAGTGAAACGTGGGGGGTTGCAAACACCATATATTTT.

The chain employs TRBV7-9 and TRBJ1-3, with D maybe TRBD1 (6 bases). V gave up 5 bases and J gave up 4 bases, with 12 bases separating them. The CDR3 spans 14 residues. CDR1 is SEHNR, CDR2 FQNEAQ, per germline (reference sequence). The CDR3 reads CASSPGVSGNTIYF. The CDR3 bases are TGTGCCAGCAGCCCAGGGGTGTCCGGAAACACCATATATTTT. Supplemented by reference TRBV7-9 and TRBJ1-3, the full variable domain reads DTGVSQNPRHKITKRGQNVTFRCDPISEHNRLYWYRQTLGQGPEFLTYFQNEAQLEKSRLLSDRFSAERPKGSFSTLEIQRTEQGDSAMYLCASSPGVSGNTIYFGEGSWLTVV.

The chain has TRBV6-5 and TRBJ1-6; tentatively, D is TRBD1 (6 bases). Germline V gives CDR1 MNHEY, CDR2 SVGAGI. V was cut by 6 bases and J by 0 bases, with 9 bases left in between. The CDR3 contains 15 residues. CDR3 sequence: CASSEDSSYNSPLHF. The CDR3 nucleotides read TGTGCCAGCAGCGAGGACAGCTCCTATAATTCACCCCTCCACTTT.

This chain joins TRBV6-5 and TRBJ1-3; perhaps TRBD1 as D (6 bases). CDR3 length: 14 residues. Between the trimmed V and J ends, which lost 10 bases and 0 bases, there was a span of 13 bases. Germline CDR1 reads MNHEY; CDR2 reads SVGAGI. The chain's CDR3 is CATGGLISGNTIYF. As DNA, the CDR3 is TGTGCCACCGGGGGGCTTATCTCTGGAAACACCATATATTTT.